The 24 T cell receptor beta chains below were found in one sample sequenced in a study of monozygotic twins with inflammatory bowel disease. TCRdb re-called the 5' RACE reads, yielding one record per CDR3 amino acid sequence without DNA. Here the sample table reports approximately 420,000 distinct CDR3 sequences. The sequencing input was blood. The receptors derive from a human donor with ulcerative colitis or Crohn's disease, or a healthy co-twin of an affected twin (not recorded which).

The chain couples TRBV20-1 to TRBJ1-2. This CDR3 contains 11 residues. Germline loops: CDR1 DFQATT, CDR2 SNEGSKA (reference sequence). CDR3 in amino acids: CSASGPYGYTF.

V is TRBV18 and J is TRBJ1-2. Germline V lookup: CDR1 KGHSH, CDR2 LQKENI. The length of the CDR3 is 15 residues. The chain's CDR3 is CASSPQTEANYGYTF.

The V and J genes are TRBV18 and TRBJ1-4. CDR3 length: 13 amino acids. CDR1 and CDR2 (germline): KGHSH, LQKENI. The CDR3 region is CASSPRPNEKLFF.

The chain joins TRBV7-3 to TRBJ2-2; TCRdb's D gene call, TRBD2, goes unchecked for lack of DNA. The CDR3 sequence is 16 residues long. Germline values: CDR1 SGHTA, CDR2 FQGTGA. The chain's CDR3 is CASSSELAGGFGELFF.

The chain combines TRBV5-4 with TRBJ2-3; lacking DNA, the TRBD1 call made by TCRdb goes unchecked. Germline V lookup: CDR1 SGHNT, CDR2 YYREEE (reference sequence). The CDR3 loop spans 16 amino acids. The CDR3 loop is CASSLVAQLSTDTQYF.

The chain combines TRBV29-1 with TRBJ1-1. The CDR3 is 12 residues long. Germline V gene data show CDR1 as SQVTM and CDR2 as ANQGSEA. The CDR3 protein is CMGTKSTTEAFF.

This chain connects TRBV20-1 to TRBJ2-7; TCRdb returns TRBD1, unconfirmable since there is no DNA. Germline V gene sequence: CDR1 DFQATT, CDR2 SNEGSKA (reference sequence). The length of the CDR3 is 13 residues. The CDR3: CSAREWDNYEQYF.

The chain uses TRBV12-3 or TRBV12-4 and TRBJ2-2; TCRdb lists TRBD2, though no DNA is available to test this call. This CDR3 spans 18 amino acids. The CDR3 is CASSSTKGWKINTGELFF.

This CDR3 is CSVERGPGELFF. V is TRBV29-1 and J is TRBJ2-2; the D call from TCRdb, TRBD2, cannot be confirmed without DNA. From germline, CDR1 is SQVTM and CDR2 ANQGSEA. The CDR3 loop spans 12 amino acids.

The chain has TRBV11-2 and TRBJ2-7; TCRdb picks TRBD2, but there is no DNA to check that call. CDR1 is SGHAT and CDR2 is FQNNGV in the germline V gene. There are 19 residues in the CDR3. The CDR3 reads CASSLVQGLAGSRLYEQYF.

This chain connects TRBV5-1 to TRBJ2-2. Germline V CDR1 and CDR2: SGHRS, YFSETQ. This CDR3 spans 14 amino acids. The CDR3 here is CASSFYLNTGELFF.

This chain links TRBV30 with TRBJ2-2; absent DNA, TCRdb's TRBD2 call cannot be checked. CDR3 length: 15 amino acids. In germline, CDR1 is GTSNPN, CDR2 SVGIG (reference sequence). The CDR3 loop reads CAWIVGGRSSGELFF.

The rearrangement joins TRBV12-3 or TRBV12-4 to TRBJ2-5; TCRdb gives TRBD1 as the D gene, but with no DNA this cannot be confirmed. This CDR3 region has 18 residues. The CDR3 is CASSWSSDRVGFRETQYF.

This chain joins TRBV2 and TRBJ1-1; the D call from TCRdb, TRBD1, cannot be confirmed without DNA. Germline-derived CDR1 and CDR2 are SNHLY and FYNNEI. This CDR3 is built from 14 residues. CDR3 protein: CASSEQGMNTEAFF.

The chain recombines TRBV7-9 with TRBJ1-3. The CDR3 runs 15 residues. Germline CDR1 is SEHNR and CDR2 is FQNEAQ (reference sequence). The CDR3 spells CASSPAEPTGNTIYF.

The chain links TRBV7-2 to TRBJ1-3. This CDR3 region has 14 residues. Germline values: CDR1 SGHTA, CDR2 FQGNSA. The CDR3 reads CASSLTGLGNTIYF.

The chain recombines TRBV27 with TRBJ1-5; the TCRdb call, TRBD1, lacks DNA for checking. There are 15 residues in the CDR3. Germline CDR1 MNHEY, CDR2 SMNVEV (reference sequence). CDR3 region: CASSPGTGRYQPQHF.

The chain couples TRBV19 to TRBJ2-7; TCRdb indicates TRBD2, and absent DNA this call remains unverified. The CDR3 extends over 17 amino acids. Germline V gene sequence: CDR1 LNHDA, CDR2 SQIVND (reference sequence). The CDR3 sequence: CASSMGLASGGAYEQYF.

V is TRBV7-8 and J is TRBJ2-1; TCRdb indicates TRBD2, and absent DNA this call remains unverified. Per the germline V gene, CDR1 is SGHVS and CDR2 is FQNEAQ. The CDR3 sequence is 17 residues long. CDR3: CASSPGVGAGGPYKQFF.

The chain uses TRBV5-1 and TRBJ2-2. Germline CDR1 is SGHRS and CDR2 is YFSETQ. This CDR3 is built from 13 residues. The CDR3 sequence is CASSPVNTGELFF.

J is TRBJ2-3 and V is TRBV29-1. The CDR3 length is 11 residues. Germline V gene lookup returns CDR1 SQVTM and CDR2 ANQGSEA. The CDR3 is CSVGNKDTQYF.

The chain is built from TRBV25-1 and TRBJ2-7. This CDR3 is 14 amino acids long. From germline, CDR1 is MGHDK and CDR2 SYGVNS. The CDR3 here is CASSENNLSYEQYF.

The chain employs TRBV5-1 and TRBJ2-6; absent DNA, TCRdb's TRBD1 call cannot be checked. CDR1 is SGHRS, CDR2 YFSETQ, per germline. The CDR3 runs 15 residues. CDR3: CASGTPFSGANVLTF.

The V call is TRBV29-1, the J call TRBJ2-4. CDR1 and CDR2 (germline): SQVTM, ANQGSEA. This CDR3 contains 13 residues. The CDR3 protein is CSVEEQNANIQYF.